These T cell receptor beta chains were read from a single sample in a study of CD8 T cells in Susac syndrome. TCRdb re-analysed the immunoSEQ multiplex PCR reads in MiXCR, keeping a single row per CDR3 protein. In the table there are about 210,000 distinct CDR3 sequences, roughly 96% of which are singletons. Material for sequencing was CD4+ T cells from PBMCs. The receptor set was obtained from a human donor with multiple sclerosis. CDR3s include the opening cysteine and the closing phenylalanine or tryptophan. A D gene is named only where the DNA matches it firmly. Only part of the rows carry a size: once, few, many, or a class if the clone is expanded.

D gene	J gene	clone size	V gene	CDR3 DNA	CDR3 protein
TRBD2	TRBJ2-1	.	TRBV7-8	TGTGCCAGCAGCAAATTAGCGGGGCCGTACAATGAGCAGTTCTTC	CASSKLAGPYNEQFF
TRBD1	TRBJ2-3	.	TRBV20-1	TGCAGTGCTGAAGCCCGGGACAGTAGCACAGATACGCAGTATTTT	CSAEARDSSTDTQYF
.	TRBJ1-2	.	TRBV14	TGTGCCAGCAGCCACCTCCTCGACAGCGATATCTATGGCTACACCTTC	CASSHLLDSDIYGYTF
TRBD2	TRBJ2-7	once	TRBV27	TGTGCCAGCAGTCCACGACTAGCGGGGTACTACGAGCAGTACTTC	CASSPRLAGYYEQYF
TRBD1	TRBJ2-7	.	TRBV9	TGTGCCAGCAGCTCAGGACAGGGGGGGTCCTACGAGCAGTACTTC	CASSSGQGGSYEQYF
.	TRBJ1-3	once	TRBV29-1	TGCAGCGTTGTAGCCTTCGGAAACACCATATATTTT	CSVVAFGNTIYF
TRBD2	TRBJ2-3	.	TRBV20-1	TGCACCGTACTTTCGCAGCGGGGCAGCACAGATACGCAGTATTTT	CTVLSQRGSTDTQYF
.	TRBJ2-7	once	TRBV2	TGTGCCAGCAGTACGGTTTACGAGCAGTACTTC	CASSTVYEQYF
.	TRBJ2-3	.	TRBV20-1	TGCAGTGCAACCCCGCTCCGGAGGGGGGCGGCCACAGATACGCAGTATTTT	CSATPLRRGAATDTQYF
TRBD1	TRBJ1-6	once	TRBV18	TGTGCCAGCTCACCCGCCGGGACAGAGAATTCACCCCTCCACTTT	CASSPAGTENSPLHF
TRBD2	TRBJ2-1	.	TRBV10-3	TGTGCCATCAGGGCGGGGGAGTTCGACGAGCAGTTCTTC	CAIRAGEFDEQFF
.	TRBJ1-2	once	TRBV10-3	TGTGCCACCCGGACACTACGGGAAGGTGGCTACACCTTC	CATRTLREGGYTF
.	TRBJ1-2	.	TRBV7-3	TGTGCCAGCAGCTTAACTAGAGATAATGGCTACACCTTC	CASSLTRDNGYTF
.	TRBJ2-3	.	TRBV5-1	TGCGCCAGCAGCGTCCAGCGCACAGATACGCAGTATTTT	CASSVQRTDTQYF
TRBD1	TRBJ1-1	.	TRBV12-5	TGTGCTAGTGGGGGGACAGCCATGAACACTGAAGCTTTCTTT	CASGGTAMNTEAFF
.	TRBJ2-7	.	TRBV7-6	TGTGCCAGCAGCTTAGGTTCATCCATATACGAGCAGTACTTC	CASSLGSSIYEQYF
.	TRBJ2-1	.	TRBV12-3/TRBV12-4	TGTGCCAGCAGTGAGGGGGATGCGGGGCAGTTCTTC	CASSEGDAGQFF
.	TRBJ2-1	.	TRBV7-9	TGTGCCAGCAGCTTAGAAGGAAGTTCCTACAATGAGCAGTTCTTC	CASSLEGSSYNEQFF
TRBD1	TRBJ2-4	once	TRBV7-9	TGTGCCAGCAGCTCGACAGGGGAGAACATTCAGTACTTC	CASSSTGENIQYF
.	TRBJ2-3	.	TRBV5-1	TGCGCCAGCAGCTTGGGCCTGTATACGGCAGATACGCAGTATTTT	CASSLGLYTADTQYF
TRBD1	TRBJ2-7	.	TRBV9	TGTGCCAGCAGCGCGAGGGACAGGGCCTACGAGCAGTACTTC	CASSARDRAYEQYF
.	TRBJ2-5	.	TRBV9	TGTGCCAGCAGCGTAGCTCTTGGGAGAGAGACCCAGTACTTC	CASSVALGRETQYF
.	TRBJ1-6	.	TRBV7-8	TGTGCCAGCAGCTTAGTAACTGCCACAAAACTGATAACAGGAAAACATTCACCCCTCCACTTT	CASSLVTATKLITGKHSPLHF
.	TRBJ1-5	.	TRBV6-6	TGTGCCAGCAGTAGTATTCAGGGAGGAAATCAGCCCCAGCATTTT	CASSSIQGGNQPQHF
.	TRBJ1-2	.	TRBV10-3	TGTGCCATCAGTGAGTCGAGAGGGACAGGCTACACCTTC	CAISESRGTGYTF